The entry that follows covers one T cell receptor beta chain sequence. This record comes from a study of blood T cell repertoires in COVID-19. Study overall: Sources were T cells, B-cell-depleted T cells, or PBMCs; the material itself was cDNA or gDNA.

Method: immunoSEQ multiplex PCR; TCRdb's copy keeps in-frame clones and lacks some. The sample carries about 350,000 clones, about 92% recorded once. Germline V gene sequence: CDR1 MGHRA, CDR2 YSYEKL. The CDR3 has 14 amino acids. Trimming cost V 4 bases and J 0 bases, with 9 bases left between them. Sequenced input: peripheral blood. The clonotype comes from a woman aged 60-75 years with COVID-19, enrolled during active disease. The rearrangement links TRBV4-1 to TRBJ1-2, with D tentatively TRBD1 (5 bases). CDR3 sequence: CASSLTGANYGYTF. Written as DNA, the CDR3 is TGCGCCAGCAGCCTTACAGGCGCTAACTATGGCTACACCTTC.